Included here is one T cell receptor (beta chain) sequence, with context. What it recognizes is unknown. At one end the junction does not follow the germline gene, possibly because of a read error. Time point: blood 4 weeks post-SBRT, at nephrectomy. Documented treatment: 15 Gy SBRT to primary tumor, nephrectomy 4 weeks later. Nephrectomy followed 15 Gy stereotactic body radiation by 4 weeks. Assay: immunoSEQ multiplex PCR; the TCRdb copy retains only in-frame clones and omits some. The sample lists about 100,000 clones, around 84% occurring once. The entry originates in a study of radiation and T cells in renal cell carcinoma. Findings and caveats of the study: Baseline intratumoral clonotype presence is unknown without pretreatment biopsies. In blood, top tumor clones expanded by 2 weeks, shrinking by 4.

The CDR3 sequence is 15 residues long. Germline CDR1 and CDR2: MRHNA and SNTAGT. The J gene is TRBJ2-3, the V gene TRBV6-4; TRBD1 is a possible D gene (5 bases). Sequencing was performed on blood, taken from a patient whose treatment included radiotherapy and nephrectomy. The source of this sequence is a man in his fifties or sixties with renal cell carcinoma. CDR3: CASSPNWWGTNTQYF. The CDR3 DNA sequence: TGTGCCAGCAGCCCGAACTGGTGGGGCACAAATACGCAGTATTTT.